Described below is a single TCR beta chain sequence and its context. Its antigen is unidentified. This CDR3 comprises 16 residues. Germline CDR1 reads LNHNV; CDR2 reads YYDKDF (reference sequence). Trimming left V 0 bases short and J 3 bases short, with 11 bases between. The data originate from a study of post-analysis software for immune sequencing data. Study-level points and caveats: The authors found that F measure strongly co-clustered same-batch samples. Patients showed TRBV5-6, TRBV5-1 and TRBV20-1 among roughly five TRBV segments more frequent than in controls. Controls' normalized Chao1 diversity significantly exceeded that of multiple sclerosis patients.

cDNA libraries of TCR beta carried unique molecular identifiers. T cells, roughly 0.9 to 11 million of them, yielded some 510,000 cDNA molecules. Via MiXCR, TCRdb re-called the PCR reads, giving one row per CDR3 protein. The repertoire holds fewer than 850,000 distinct CDR3 sequences, with 46% as singletons. The V call is TRBV15, the J call TRBJ1-4; D possibly corresponds to TRBD1 (6 bases). The receptor was derived from a girl aged 10 to 17 with multiple sclerosis. The specimen sequenced was blood. CDR3 amino acids: CATSRDNGGPNEKLFF. The DNA for the CDR3 is TGTGCCACCAGCAGAGATAACGGGGGCCCTAATGAAAAACTGTTTTTT.